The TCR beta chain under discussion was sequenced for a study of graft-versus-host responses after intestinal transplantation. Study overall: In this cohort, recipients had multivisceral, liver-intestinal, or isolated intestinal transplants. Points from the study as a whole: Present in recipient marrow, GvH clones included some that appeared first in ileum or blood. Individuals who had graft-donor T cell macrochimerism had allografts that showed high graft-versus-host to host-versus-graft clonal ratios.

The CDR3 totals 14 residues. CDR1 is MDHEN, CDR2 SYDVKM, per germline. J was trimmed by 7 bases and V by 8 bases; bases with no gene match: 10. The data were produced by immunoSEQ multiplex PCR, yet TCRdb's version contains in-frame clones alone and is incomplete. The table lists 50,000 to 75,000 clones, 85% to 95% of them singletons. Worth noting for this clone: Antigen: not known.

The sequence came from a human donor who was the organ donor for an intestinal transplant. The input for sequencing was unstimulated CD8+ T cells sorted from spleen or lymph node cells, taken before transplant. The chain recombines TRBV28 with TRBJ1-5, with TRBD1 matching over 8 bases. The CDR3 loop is CASFTDREQQPQHF. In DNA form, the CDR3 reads TGTGCCAGCTTCACGGACAGGGAACAACAGCCCCAGCATTTT.